One TCR beta chain is described in this entry. Its recognized antigen is unknown. A clone one base away is much larger, so this may be a read error. Lymph node samples were obtained from the axillary draining lymph nodes of breast cancer patients. The data originate from a study of breast tumors, draining lymph nodes, adjacent tissues listed by TCRdb under 2016. Looking at the study overall: The study compared TCR beta repertoires across tumor, adjacent nontumor tissue and axillary lymph nodes from breast cancer patients. The study aimed to assess the relationships and possible T-cell exchange between tumor, surrounding tissue and draining lymph node repertoires in human breast cancer.

Spanning cysteine to phenylalanine, the CDR3 consists of 14 amino acids. The retained sequence is limited to the CDR3, 42 bases, with the frame set at the first base. Looking up the germline V gene yields CDR1 SGDLS and CDR2 YYNGEE. The trim is 4 bases for V and 7 bases for J, with a gap of 12 bases between the germline ends. Sequenced on an Illumina HiSeq 2000. Multiplex PCR amplification was used to build the TCR beta chain libraries. The amplified TCR beta chain products were analyzed by high-throughput sequencing. The raw public reads went through TCRdb reprocessing: fastp at Q25, MiXCR clone calling, in-frame beta chains kept. A single entry per CDR3 protein holds the most common genes and DNA from its merged rows. Recorded for this sample are 130,000 or so distinct CDR3 sequences; approximately 20% of them occurred a single time. In total, the top ten clones hold roughly 2.7% of the sample. Summary of the overall study and its limitations: The data were judged consistent with most tumor T cells deriving from the lymph node and then expanding within tumor tissue. Tumor T-cell repertoires showed less diversity than lymph node repertoires and more diversity than nontumor tissue repertoires, and tumor T-cell repertoires showed preferential V and J gene usage. The similarity between tumor and nontumor tissue repertoires was significantly greater in luminal-like breast cancer than in basal-like breast cancer. The study presented the conclusion that tumor T cells originate in lymph nodes as consistent with a hypothesis, not as something directly demonstrated.

Sequencing was performed on axillary lymph node tissue. The sequence was collected from a female donor with breast cancer. Some clones in this sample may be carry-over from other donors' samples. The chain uses TRBV9 and TRBJ1-6; a weak D assignment points to TRBD1 (5 bases agree). The DNA reads as follows: TGTGCCAGCAGCCGGGGACGGGGAAATTCACCCCTCCACTTT. This sequence encodes CASSRGRGNSPLHF.